This passage covers 32 T cell receptor beta chains from one sample sequenced in a study of cytomegalovirus exposure and HLA in healthy donors. Vbeta (60) and Jbeta (13) primers were used in the PCR. The protocol was immunoSEQ multiplex PCR, while the TCRdb copy is restricted to in-frame clones and leaves out a portion. The profile shows approximately 120,000 clones, approximately 75% of them singletons. Material: PBMCs. These receptors were collected from a woman between 45 and 60 years old in good health and CMV-seronegative.

The chain joins TRBV6-1 to TRBJ1-1, with 9 bases identical to TRBD1. The CDR3 runs to 14 residues. Germline-derived CDR1 and CDR2 are MNHNS and SASEGT. V trimming: 4 bases; J trimming: 6 bases; junction bases outside the gene matches: 6. CDR3 protein: CASSATTGGSEAFF. The CDR3 DNA sequence: TGTGCCAGCAGTGCGACGACAGGGGGTTCTGAAGCTTTCTTT.

The chain is built from TRBV12-5 and TRBJ2-7; D is possibly TRBD2 (5 bases). Trimming left V 3 bases short and J 2 bases short, with 11 bases between. CDR3 length: 14 residues. Germline CDR1 LGHNT, CDR2 FRNRAP. CDR3 in DNA: TGTGCTAGTGGTTTAGTTACTAGGACCTACGAGCAGTACTTC. Translation gives CASGLVTRTYEQYF.

The chain recombines TRBV21-1 with TRBJ1-5; TRBD1 reflects the table's D call only, with no check against the DNA. TRBV21-1 is a pseudogene segment. The CDR3 is made up of 18 amino acids. The CDR3 coding sequence is TGTGCCAGCAGCAAACCGTCCGATTCCGGGACAGGGCATTTTCCCCAGCATTTT. This codes for CASSKPSDSGTGHFPQHF.

The chain couples TRBV19 to TRBJ2-6; 7 bases line up with TRBD1. Germline loops: CDR1 LNHDA, CDR2 SQIVND (reference sequence). This CDR3 contains 13 residues. Unmatched junction bases numbered 3, after V lost 3 bases and J lost 10 bases. The CDR3 region has the DNA TGTGCCAGTAGTATGGGACAGCTAAACGTCCTGACTTTC. This encodes CASSMGQLNVLTF.

This clone was detected only once. The genes are TRBV5-8 and TRBJ1-2; D may be TRBD1 (5 bases). The germline CDR1 and CDR2 sequences are SGHTS and YDEGEE. V gave up 0 bases and J gave up 3 bases, with 9 bases separating them. The CDR3 runs 14 residues. Written as DNA, the CDR3 is TGTGCCAGCAGCTTGGCCAGGGAGGACTATGGCTACACCTTC. This codes for CASSLAREDYGYTF.

As regards this clone: A junction boundary mismatches the germline segment, possibly from a read error. The chain combines TRBV7-9 with TRBJ1-5, with 7 bases aligning to TRBD1. Germline CDR1 and CDR2: SEHNR and FQNEAQ (reference sequence). The CDR3 runs to 16 residues. This CDR3 reads CSSSLVTGTDNQPQHF. The CDR3 DNA reads TGTTCCAGCAGCTTAGTTACCGGGACAGACAATCAGCCCCAGCATTTT.

The chain couples TRBV28 to TRBJ2-1; a possible D gene is TRBD2 (5 bases). Between the trimmed V and J ends, which lost 3 bases and 10 bases, there was a span of 7 bases. Per the germline V gene, CDR1 is MDHEN and CDR2 is SYDVKM. The CDR3 is 11 residues long. CDR3 region: CASSLREEQFF. The CDR3 DNA reads TGTGCCAGCAGTTTGAGGGAAGAGCAGTTCTTC.

The genes are TRBV7-3 and TRBJ1-2, with 9 nucleotides matching TRBD1. Germline trimming cut 6 bases from V and 7 bases from J; bases unmatched to any gene: 6. Germline V gives CDR1 SGHTA, CDR2 FQGTGA. The CDR3 totals 13 residues. CDR3 residues: CASRDGQGTGYTF. The CDR3 region has the DNA TGTGCCAGCAGAGACGGACAGGGGACTGGCTACACCTTC.

V usage is TRBV11-2 and J usage is TRBJ2-7; TRBD1 matches 9 bases. The V gene end was trimmed by 2 bases and the J gene end by 2 bases; junction bases not matched to a gene: 1. This CDR3 has 14 residues. Germline lookup yields CDR1 SGHAT and CDR2 FQNNGV. This chain's CDR3 is CASSLTGGTYEQYF. CDR3 nucleotides: TGTGCCAGCAGCTTAACAGGGGGCACCTACGAGCAGTACTTC.

V and J are TRBV5-4 and TRBJ2-4; 9 bases fit TRBD1. The V gene's germline CDR1 is SGHNT and CDR2 YYREEE (reference sequence). J was trimmed by 8 bases and V by 4 bases; bases with no gene match: 7. The length of the CDR3 is 14 residues. CDR3 amino acids: CASSLDRGADIQYF. The DNA of the CDR3 is TGTGCCAGCAGCCTGGACAGGGGCGCAGACATTCAGTACTTC.

V is TRBV30 and J is TRBJ2-7; the match to TRBD2 covers 9 bases. Germline assignment: CDR1 GTSNPN and CDR2 SVGIG (reference sequence). The CDR3 is 12 residues long. Trimming at V came to 8 bases and at J to 0 bases, leaving 2 bases not matched to a gene. The CDR3 loop reads CAGSGSSYEQYF. The CDR3 DNA reads TGTGCCGGTAGCGGGAGCTCCTACGAGCAGTACTTC.

The rearrangement links TRBV5-1 to TRBJ1-1, with D possibly being TRBD1 (6 bases). V was pared by 7 bases and J by 4 bases, with 14 bases between. The CDR3 spans 13 residues. Germline V gene sequence: CDR1 SGHRS, CDR2 YFSETQ. CDR3 in DNA: TGCGCCAGCGGGGACACCTGGGGCACTGAAGCTTTCTTT. Protein: CASGDTWGTEAFF.

The gene calls are TRBV7-2 and TRBJ1-4, with D perhaps TRBD1 (5 bases). This CDR3 contains 14 residues. Germline values: CDR1 SGHTA, CDR2 FQGNSA. V lost 4 bases and J 5 bases, leaving 11 bases between the germline ends. The DNA of the CDR3 is TGTGCCAGCAGCTCAGGGCTGCGGAATGAAAAACTGTTTTTT. Translating it yields CASSSGLRNEKLFF.

The chain links TRBV30 to TRBJ2-7; 12 bases align to TRBD2. J was trimmed by 5 bases and V by 4 bases; bases with no gene match: 3. This CDR3 has 13 residues. Germline CDR1 and CDR2: GTSNPN and SVGIG (reference sequence). The CDR3 is CAWIGLAGNEQYF. DNA of the CDR3: TGTGCCTGGATCGGACTAGCGGGAAACGAGCAGTACTTC.

This clone showed up just a few times. The V gene is TRBV19, the J gene TRBJ2-1; 7 bases fit TRBD2. CDR1 is LNHDA, CDR2 SQIVND, per germline (reference sequence). The CDR3 extends over 14 amino acids. The trim removed 3 bases at V and 6 bases at J, leaving 5 bases unmatched. CDR3 loop: CASSIRLASNEQFF. CDR3 sequence (DNA): TGTGCCAGTAGTATCAGACTAGCATCCAATGAGCAGTTCTTC.

This clone appeared once. This rearrangement joins TRBV28 to TRBJ2-3, with D perhaps matching TRBD1 (5 bases). CDR3 length: 13 amino acids. The germline V and J ends were trimmed by 6 bases and 5 bases, with 12 bases remaining between them. Germline CDR1 reads MDHEN; CDR2 reads SYDVKM. The CDR3 nucleotides are TGTGCCAGCAGCAGCTTAAGGGGAGATACGCAGTATTTT. This translates into CASSSLRGDTQYF.

The gene calls are TRBV4-1 and TRBJ1-1; 7 nucleotides line up with TRBD1. After removal of 2 bases from V and 7 bases from J, the junction contained 4 bases not matched to a gene. The CDR3 extends over 13 amino acids. Germline CDR1 MGHRA, CDR2 YSYEKL. The DNA for the CDR3 is TGCGCCAGCAGCCAAAGACAGGGTCGTGAAGCTTTCTTT. The encoded protein is CASSQRQGREAFF.

The rearrangement links TRBV9 to TRBJ2-3; D perhaps matches TRBD1 (6 bases). CDR1 and CDR2 from the germline V gene are SGDLS and YYNGEE. V was shortened by 4 bases and J by 3 bases, with 21 bases between the two germline ends. The CDR3 totals 17 residues. CDR3: CASSPPGTSQSTDTQYF. CDR3 nucleotide sequence: TGTGCCAGCAGCCCCCCCGGGACATCCCAAAGTACAGATACGCAGTATTTT.

The genes are TRBV7-6 and TRBJ2-1, with D perhaps TRBD2 (6 bases). Looked up from germline, CDR1 is SGHVS and CDR2 is FNYEAQ. The CDR3 consists of 13 residues. V gave up 1 base and J gave up 5 bases, with 6 bases separating them. The CDR3 DNA reads as TGTGCCAGCAGCTTAGTAGCGGACAATGAGCAGTTCTTC. Translation gives CASSLVADNEQFF.

The chain recombines TRBV4-1 with TRBJ2-5; D might be TRBD1 (5 bases). V was trimmed by 2 bases and J by 7 bases, leaving 11 bases between them. Germline V CDR1 and CDR2: MGHRA, YSYEKL. There are 13 residues in the CDR3. In DNA form, the CDR3 reads TGCGCCAGCAGCCAAAGGGGCCTTGGGACCCAGTACTTC. Its translation: CASSQRGLGTQYF.

V and J are TRBV9 and TRBJ2-1; 9 nucleotides line up with TRBD2. CDR1 SGDLS and CDR2 YYNGEE come from the germline V gene. The CDR3 runs to 15 residues. With 1 base clipped from V and 9 bases from J, the junction kept 8 bases outside the gene matches. CDR3 nucleotides: TGTGCCAGCAGCGTATGGGCGGGAGGGAGCACTGAGCAGTTCTTC. Its translation is CASSVWAGGSTEQFF.

The chain recombines TRBV7-8 with TRBJ2-3; D not certain. Germline V CDR1 and CDR2: SGHVS, FQNEAQ. V gave up 3 bases and J gave up 0 bases, with 7 bases separating them. The CDR3 is 14 residues long. Here the CDR3 DNA reads TGTGCCAGCAGCTTCCCAGTGAGCACAGATACGCAGTATTTT. It specifies CASSFPVSTDTQYF.

The chain combines TRBV4-1 with TRBJ2-3; 14 bases match TRBD2. CDR3 length: 19 amino acids. The germline V gene has CDR1 MGHRA and CDR2 YSYEKL. Trimming took 4 bases from V and 5 from J; bases not matched to a gene: 14. Written as DNA, the CDR3 is TGCGCCAGCAGCCCGGGGACTAGCGGGAGAGGAGGCACAGGAGATACGCAGTATTTT. It specifies CASSPGTSGRGGTGDTQYF.

The rearrangement joins TRBV2 to TRBJ2-7; TRBD2 might be the D (6 bases). The V end was cut by 2 bases, the J end by 6 bases, with 11 bases between. The CDR3 is 13 residues long. Germline V gene lookup returns CDR1 SNHLY and CDR2 FYNNEI. The CDR3 DNA reads TGTGCCAGCAGTGAACAGGAGGGCCTCGAGCAGTACTTC. Protein product: CASSEQEGLEQYF.

The J gene is TRBJ2-2, the V gene TRBV5-4; D is possibly TRBD2 (5 bases). CDR3 length: 15 residues. CDR1 and CDR2 from the germline V gene are SGHNT and YYREEE (reference sequence). V lost 0 bases to trimming and J lost 6 bases, with 12 bases between them. CDR3 in amino acids: CASSLAGSLAGELFF. As DNA, the CDR3 is TGTGCCAGCAGCTTGGCGGGGTCGTTAGCCGGGGAGCTGTTTTTT.

This clone has only a few counts. The rearrangement links TRBV28 to TRBJ2-5; D possibly corresponds to TRBD1 (5 bases). This CDR3 has 15 amino acids. Germline V gives CDR1 MDHEN, CDR2 SYDVKM. Trimming shortened V by 7 bases and J by 2 bases, and 17 bases separated the two germline ends. This CDR3 reads CASISTGLRQETQYF. DNA for the CDR3: TGTGCCAGCATATCCACAGGCCTTCGTCAAGAGACCCAGTACTTC. Drawing the rest from reference TRBV28 and TRBJ2-5, the complete variable domain is DVKVTQSSRYLVKRTGEKVFLECVQDMDHENMFWYRQDPGLGLRLIYFSYDVKMKEKGDIPEGYSVSREKKERFSLILESASTNQTSMYLCASISTGLRQETQYFGPGTRLLVL.

Only a few counts were recorded for this clone. The chain recombines TRBV28 with TRBJ1-2, with D unresolved. Trimming removed 2 bases at V and 8 bases at J, with 15 bases between. This CDR3 has 14 residues. Germline V gene lookup returns CDR1 MDHEN and CDR2 SYDVKM. CDR3 DNA: TGTGCCAGCAGTTTAAATTCCAGGCTCGGAGGCTACACCTTC. Its translation: CASSLNSRLGGYTF.

The rearrangement joins TRBV6-6 to TRBJ2-5, with D possibly TRBD1 on 7 matching bases. The better agreement between TRBJ2-7 and the DNA end casts doubt on the J call. Germline CDR1 is MNHNY and CDR2 is SVGAGI (reference sequence). There are 16 residues in the CDR3. The CDR3 DNA reads TGTGCCAGCAGTTACCAGTCGGCAGGGGGGCCCTACGAGCAGTACTTC. Translating it yields CASSYQSAGGPYEQYF.

This clone occurred a few times. V and J are TRBV7-3 and TRBJ2-3, with 9 bases aligning to TRBD1. The length of the CDR3 is 15 residues. Germline CDR1 and CDR2: SGHTA and FQGTGA. V dropped 0 bases and J dropped 5; count of bases not matched to a gene: 3. This CDR3 is CASSLTQGAGDTQYF. The DNA of the CDR3 is TGTGCCAGCAGCTTAACACAGGGGGCAGGAGATACGCAGTATTTT.

This sequence joins TRBV7-2 and TRBJ2-3; 7 bases are a match to TRBD2. V trimming: 8 bases; J trimming: 0 bases; junction bases outside the gene matches: 11. Germline V lookup: CDR1 SGHTA, CDR2 FQGNSA. CDR3 length equals 16 residues. The CDR3 nucleotides read TGTGCCAGCCCATTGGGGGGGGGACTTAGCACAGATACGCAGTATTTT. Its translation: CASPLGGGLSTDTQYF.

The V and J genes are TRBV4-3 and TRBJ2-7, with a possible D match to TRBD2 (6 bases). The CDR3 covers 17 residues. From germline, CDR1 is LGHNA and CDR2 YSLEER. Trimming shortened V by 0 bases and J by 2 bases, and 17 bases separated the two germline ends. The CDR3 sequence: CASSQDLWGERTYEQYF. The CDR3 DNA is TGCGCCAGCAGCCAAGATCTATGGGGGGAGAGAACCTACGAGCAGTACTTC.

The chain uses TRBV5-1 and TRBJ2-7; 7 positions agree with TRBD2. The germline V gene has CDR1 SGHRS and CDR2 YFSETQ. Unmatched junction bases numbered 6, after V lost 2 bases and J lost 7 bases. The CDR3 contains 13 residues. The CDR3 spells CASSLAGTEEQYF. CDR3 coding DNA: TGCGCCAGCAGCTTAGCGGGAACGGAAGAGCAGTACTTC.